This TCR beta chain was recorded in a study of cytomegalovirus exposure and HLA in healthy donors. Study outcomes and limitations: High specificity and sensitivity for cytomegalovirus status were reported for the classifier. DRB1 had the most TCR associations and HLA-C the fewest, a later analysis found, with rates varying by HLA locus. Associated with cytomegalovirus, according to the listing, were around 170 TCR beta chains.

Use of 60 Vbeta and 13 Jbeta primers characterized the PCR. Assay used: immunoSEQ multiplex PCR; TCRdb lists only in-frame clones, some missing. Here the sample spans fewer than 250,000 clones, about 84% being singletons. This CDR3 has 23 residues. CDR1 and CDR2 (germline): MNHEY, SMNVEV (reference sequence). The junction had 22 bases not matched to a gene; V was cut back by 1 base and J by 2 bases. Of note for this clone: Its antigen is unidentified.

Material: PBMCs. This receptor was taken from a human donor in good health. The chain employs TRBV27 and TRBJ2-3, with 12 bases matching TRBD2. Here the CDR3 DNA reads TGTGCCAGCAGTTTATGGGCGGGGACCCTTAGGGGCCTAGCGGGAGGGACCACAGATACGCAGTATTTT. Protein sequence: CASSLWAGTLRGLAGGTTDTQYF.